The clone carrying this TCR beta chain was recorded many times. The antigen is not known. The data were obtained in a study of breast tumors, draining lymph nodes, adjacent tissues. CDR1 and CDR2 from the germline V gene are SGDLS and YYNGEE. V dropped 5 bases and J dropped 2; count of bases not matched to a gene: 5. This CDR3 has 14 amino acids. Axillary draining lymph nodes of breast cancer patients supplied the node samples. The study, taken as a whole, reports: The data were judged consistent with most tumor T cells coming from lymph node and expanding in tumor. Tumors had less TCR diversity than lymph nodes, more than nontumor tissue.

TCRdb fed the multiplex PCR reads into MiXCR, producing one record per CDR3 protein. The profile shows some 170,000 distinct CDR3 sequences, around a third of them singletons. The sequence was obtained from a female donor with breast cancer. Some clones in this sample may be carry-over from other donors' samples. Sequencing was done on a sample of axillary lymph node tissue. The chain couples TRBV9 to TRBJ2-5, with 8 bases that match TRBD2. CDR3 residues: CASSLGGRQETQYF. In DNA form, the CDR3 reads TGTGCCAGCAGTTTAGGCGGGAGGCAAGAGACCCAGTACTTC. Complete variable domain (other parts from reference TRBV9 and TRBJ2-5): DSGVTQTPKHLITATGQRVTLRCSPRSGDLSVYWYQQSLDQGLQFLIQYYNGEERAKGNILERFSAQQFPDLHSELNLSSLELGDSALYFCASSLGGRQETQYFGPGTRLLVL.